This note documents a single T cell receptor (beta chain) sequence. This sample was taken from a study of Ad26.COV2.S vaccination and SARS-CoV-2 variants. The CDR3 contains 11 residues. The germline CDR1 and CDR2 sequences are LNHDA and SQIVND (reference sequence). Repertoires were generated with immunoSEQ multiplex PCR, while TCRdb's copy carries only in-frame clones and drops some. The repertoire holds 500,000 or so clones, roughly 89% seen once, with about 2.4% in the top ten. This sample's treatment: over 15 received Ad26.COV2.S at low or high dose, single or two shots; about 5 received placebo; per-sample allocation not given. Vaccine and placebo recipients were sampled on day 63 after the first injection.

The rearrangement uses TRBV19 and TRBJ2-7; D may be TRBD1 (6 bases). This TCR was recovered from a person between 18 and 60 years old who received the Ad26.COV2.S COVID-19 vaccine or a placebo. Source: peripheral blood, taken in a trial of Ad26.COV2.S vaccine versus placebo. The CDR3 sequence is CASSHGQPRGV. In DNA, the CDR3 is TGTGCCAGTAGTCATGGACAGCCCAGGGGCGTC.